Presented here are 12 T cell receptor beta chains from one specimen sequenced in a study of CD8 T cells in ankylosing spondylitis. TCRdb ran MiXCR on the 5' RACE reads and lists one entry per CDR3 protein. The sample includes a few hundred thousand distinct CDR3 sequences, about 18% seen only once; the top ten take around 30%. The sequencing input was blood, either unsorted or a sorted T cell fraction (not recorded which). These receptor sequences come from a male donor with ankylosing spondylitis or in good health (not recorded which).

The V call is TRBV6-1, the J call TRBJ2-1; D is uncertain. Germline V lookup: CDR1 MNHNS, CDR2 SASEGT. This CDR3 has 16 residues. Trimming removed 6 bases at V and 8 bases at J, with 23 bases between. The CDR3 loop reads CASRPARSSWQDEQFF. CDR3 in DNA: TGTGCCAGCAGACCAGCTAGAAGCAGTTGGCAGGATGAGCAGTTCTTC.

In this sample, this clonotype turned up many times. The V call is TRBV6-2 or TRBV6-3, the J call TRBJ2-5; 9 bases are shared with TRBD2. The V gene end was trimmed by 5 bases and the J gene end by 3 bases; junction bases not matched to a gene: 7. This CDR3 has 15 residues. Germline CDR1 MNHEY, CDR2 SVGEGT. This CDR3 reads CASSPTTSGKETQYF. Written as DNA, the CDR3 is TGTGCCAGCAGTCCAACGACTAGCGGAAAAGAGACCCAGTACTTC.

This clonotype was observed a few times. This chain joins TRBV5-1 and TRBJ2-2; TRBD1 matches 11 bases. Germline CDR1 is SGHRS and CDR2 is YFSETQ. CDR3 size: 16 residues. The V gene end was trimmed by 2 bases and the J gene end by 3 bases; junction bases not matched to a gene: 3. This CDR3 reads CASSFRDRGYTGELFF. CDR3 coding DNA: TGCGCCAGCAGCTTCCGGGACAGGGGGTACACCGGGGAGCTGTTTTTT.

In this sample, this clonotype turned up a few times. The rearrangement uses TRBV29-1 and TRBJ2-2; TRBD1 matches at 12 bases. This CDR3 comprises 15 residues. Germline lookup yields CDR1 SQVTM and CDR2 ANQGSEA. The trim removed 7 bases at V and 2 bases at J, leaving 5 bases unmatched. CDR3 nucleotide sequence: TGCAGCGCCCAGGGACAGGGGGCCAACACCGGGGAGCTGTTTTTT. It codes for CSAQGQGANTGELFF.

This clonotype came up a few times. V usage is TRBV12-3 or TRBV12-4 and J usage is TRBJ1-5; 11 bases are shared with TRBD1. V lost 2 bases, J lost 5 bases, and 8 bases stayed unmatched. The CDR3 covers 17 residues. In DNA form, the CDR3 reads TGTGCCAGCAGTTTAATATTCGGACAGGGGGCCTATCAGCCCCAGCATTTT. Translated: CASSLIFGQGAYQPQHF.

V and J are TRBV2 and TRBJ2-2, with D maybe TRBD2 (5 bases). The CDR3 contains 14 residues. The V end lost 7 bases, the J end lost 0 bases, and 9 bases lay between the germline ends. Germline V lookup: CDR1 SNHLY, CDR2 FYNNEI. CDR3 DNA: TGTGCCAGCACGTCGGGGTCGAACACCGGGGAGCTGTTTTTT. Translating gives CASTSGSNTGELFF.

This clonotype was found many times. The chain recombines TRBV28 with TRBJ2-7; TRBD2 might be the D (5 bases). This CDR3 has 15 amino acids. Per the germline V gene, CDR1 is MDHEN and CDR2 is SYDVKM. The V and J ends lost 5 bases and 5 bases respectively, with 19 bases between them. CDR3 nucleotide sequence: TGTGCCAGCAGTCCGACGAGGGTAGAGATCCACGAGCAGTACTTC. It yields the protein CASSPTRVEIHEQYF.

CDR3 loop: CASSSELRTTGANVLTF. The DNA for the CDR3 is TGTGCCAGCAGTTCTGAATTGAGGACGACTGGGGCCAACGTCCTGACTTTC. V gene TRBV28 combines with J gene TRBJ2-6; D is uncertain. V gave up 4 bases and J gave up 2 bases, with 15 bases separating them. The germline gives CDR1 MDHEN, CDR2 SYDVKM. The length of the CDR3 is 17 residues.

The sample holds a few counts of this clonotype. The chain recombines TRBV15 with TRBJ2-1; 14 bases line up with TRBD2. Looked up from germline, CDR1 is LNHNV and CDR2 is YYDKDF (reference sequence). With V trimmed by 9 bases and J by 2 bases, 18 bases remained unmatched. The CDR3 runs 20 residues. CDR3 sequence reads: CATTAPKRTSGRMAYNEQFF. In DNA, the CDR3 is TGTGCCACAACTGCCCCTAAGCGGACTAGCGGGAGGATGGCCTACAATGAGCAGTTCTTC. Full variable domain (remainder filled in from reference TRBV15 and TRBJ2-1): DAMVIQNPRYQVTQFGKPVTLSCSQTLNHNVMYWYQQKSSQAPKLLFHYYDKDFNNEADTPDNFQSRRPNTSFCFLDIRSPGLGDTAMYLCATTAPKRTSGRMAYNEQFFGPGTRLTVL.

The rearrangement joins TRBV10-1 to TRBJ2-3; D unclear. The CDR3 spans 14 residues. Germline V CDR1 and CDR2: WNHNN, SYGVQD (reference sequence). The germline V and J ends were trimmed by 0 bases and 2 bases, with 6 bases remaining between them. CDR3 sequence (DNA): TGCGCCAGCAGTGAGTCCGAACTCACAGATACGCAGTATTTT. This gives the protein CASSESELTDTQYF.

This clonotype was picked up a small number of times. The chain employs TRBV19 and TRBJ2-1; D is undetermined. This CDR3 spans 12 amino acids. V was shortened by 1 base and J by 5 bases, with 3 bases between the two germline ends. The germline gives CDR1 LNHDA, CDR2 SQIVND (reference sequence). CDR3 sequence reads: CASSIGDNEQFF. In nucleotides, the CDR3 is TGTGCCAGTAGTATAGGAGACAATGAGCAGTTCTTC.

The chain is built from TRBV5-1 and TRBJ1-6, with D possibly matching TRBD1 (5 bases). The germline V and J ends were trimmed by 6 bases and 5 bases, with 12 bases remaining between them. The CDR3 has 14 residues. CDR1 and CDR2 from the germline V gene are SGHRS and YFSETQ. In nucleotides, the CDR3 is TGCGCCAGCACCGGTGGGGGGGATAATTCACCCCTCCACTTT. It encodes CASTGGGDNSPLHF.